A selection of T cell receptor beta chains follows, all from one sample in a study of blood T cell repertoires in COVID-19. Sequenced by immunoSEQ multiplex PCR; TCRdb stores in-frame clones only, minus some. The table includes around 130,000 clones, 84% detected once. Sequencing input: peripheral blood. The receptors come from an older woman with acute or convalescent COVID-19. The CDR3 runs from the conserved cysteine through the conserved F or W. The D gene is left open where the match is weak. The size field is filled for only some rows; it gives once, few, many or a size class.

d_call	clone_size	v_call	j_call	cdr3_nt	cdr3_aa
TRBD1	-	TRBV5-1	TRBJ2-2	TGCGCCAGCAGCTTTGGGACAGGGCCGAACACCGGGGAGCTGTTTTTT	CASSFGTGPNTGELFF
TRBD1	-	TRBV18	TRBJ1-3	TGTGCCAGCTCACCCGACAGGGCGCCTCTTGGAAACACCATATATTTT	CASSPDRAPLGNTIYF
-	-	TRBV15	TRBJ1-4	TGTGCCACCAGCAGAGATTGGGGGAGCGGGGAAAAACTGTTTTTT	CATSRDWGSGEKLFF
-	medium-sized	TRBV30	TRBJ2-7	TGTGCCTGGAGTGCTAAATACGAGCAGTACTTC	CAWSAKYEQYF
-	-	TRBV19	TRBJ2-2	TGTGCCAGTAGTATAGGTCCCTTCTCGGGCACCGGGGAGCTGTTTTTT	CASSIGPFSGTGELFF
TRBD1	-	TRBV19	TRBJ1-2	TGTGCCAGTACCAGGCAGGGGGCAGAAGGCTACACCTTC	CASTRQGAEGYTF
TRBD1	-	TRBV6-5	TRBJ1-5	TGTGCCAGCAGGGACAGGGGATATAGCAATCAGCCCCAGCATTTT	CASRDRGYSNQPQHF
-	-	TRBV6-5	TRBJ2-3	TGTGCCAGCAGTTATAGACTGGGTGATACGCAGTATTTT	CASSYRLGDTQYF
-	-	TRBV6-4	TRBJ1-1	TGTGCCAGCAGTACCGGGATCCTCGGGGCTGAAGCTTTCTTT	CASSTGILGAEAFF
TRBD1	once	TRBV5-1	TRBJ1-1	TGCGCCAGCAGGATAGACAGGGATAACACTGAAGCTTTCTTT	CASRIDRDNTEAFF
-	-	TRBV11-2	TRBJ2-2	TGTGCCAGCAGCCCCTTCACCGGGGAGCTGTTTTTT	CASSPFTGELFF
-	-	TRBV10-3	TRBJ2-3	TGTGCCATCAGTGAGAGCCCGCCCGGGGCAGATACGCAGTATTTT	CAISESPPGADTQYF
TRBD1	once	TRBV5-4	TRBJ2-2	TGTGCCAGCAGCTTGGGAGCACAGGGGGGGAACACCGGGGAGCTGTTTTTT	CASSLGAQGGNTGELFF
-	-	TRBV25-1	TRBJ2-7	TGTGCCAGCAGTCGGATGGGGGCGCGGGAGCAGTACTTC	CASSRMGAREQYF
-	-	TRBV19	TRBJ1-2	TGTGCCAGTAGTATAGATCGTGATGGCTACACCTTC	CASSIDRDGYTF
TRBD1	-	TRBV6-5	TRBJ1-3	TGTGCCAGCGGGACAGGGCAGGGTTCAGACACCATATATTTT	CASGTGQGSDTIYF
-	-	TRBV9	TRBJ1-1	TGTGCCAGCAGCCTTTACCACGGGGGGCCTGAAGCTTTCTTT	CASSLYHGGPEAFF
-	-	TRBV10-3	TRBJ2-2	TGTGCCATCAGTGTAGGGGGATACACCGGGGAGCTGTTTTTT	CAISVGGYTGELFF
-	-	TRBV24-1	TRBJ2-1	TGTGCCACCAGTGAGATACAGGGTAGTGAGCAGTTCTTC	CATSEIQGSEQFF
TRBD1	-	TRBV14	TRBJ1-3	TGTGCCAGCAGCCGGCCGGGACAGGGGTTCGGAAACACCATATATTTT	CASSRPGQGFGNTIYF
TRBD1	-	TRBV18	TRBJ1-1	TGTGCCAGCTCCCTAGGGGACAGGACTGAAGCTTTCTTT	CASSLGDRTEAFF
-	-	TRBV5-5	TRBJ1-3	TGTGCCAGCAGCTTGGGGGGCCAGGTCTCTGGAAACACCATATATTTT	CASSLGGQVSGNTIYF
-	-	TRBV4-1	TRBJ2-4	TGCGCCAGCAGCCAAGATCGCGCCGCCGGAAACATTCAGTACTTC	CASSQDRAAGNIQYF
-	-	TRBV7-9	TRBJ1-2	TGTGCCAGCAGCTCAAGGGGCTTTAACTATGGCTACACCTTC	CASSSRGFNYGYTF
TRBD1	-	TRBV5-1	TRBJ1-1	TGCGCCAGCAGCTTTCAGGACAGGGGGACTACTGAAGCTTTCTTT	CASSFQDRGTTEAFF
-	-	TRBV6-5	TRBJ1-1	TGTGCCAGCAGTTACTCGACAACGAACACTGAAGCTTTCTTT	CASSYSTTNTEAFF
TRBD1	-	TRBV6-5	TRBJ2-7	TGTGCCAGCAGTCCGGGACAGGCGAACTACGAGCAGTACTTC	CASSPGQANYEQYF
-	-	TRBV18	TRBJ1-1	TGTGCCAGCTCACCCACGGAGGGACGGTACAACACTGAAGCTTTCTTT	CASSPTEGRYNTEAFF
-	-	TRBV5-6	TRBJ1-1	TGTGCCAGCAGCTTTGGAGGCCTGAACACTGAAGCTTTCTTT	CASSFGGLNTEAFF
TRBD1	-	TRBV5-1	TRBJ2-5	TGCGCCAGCAGGGCCGGGACAGGGGGCTTGGAGACCCAGTACTTC	CASRAGTGGLETQYF
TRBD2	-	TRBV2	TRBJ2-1	TGTGCCAGCGGACTAGCGGGGGGGAAGAACAATGAGCAGTTCTTC	CASGLAGGKNNEQFF
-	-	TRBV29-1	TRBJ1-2	TGCAGCGTTGAGAGACAGATGGGCTATGGCTACACCTTC	CSVERQMGYGYTF
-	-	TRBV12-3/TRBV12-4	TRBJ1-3	TGTGCCAGCAGTCTCTCTGGAAACACCATATATTTT	CASSLSGNTIYF
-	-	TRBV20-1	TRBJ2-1	TGCAGTGCTCCGTTTGGCATTGAGCAGTTCTTC	CSAPFGIEQFF
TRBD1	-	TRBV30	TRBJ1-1	TGTGCCTGGGAGGGACAGACCAACACTGAAGCTTTCTTT	CAWEGQTNTEAFF